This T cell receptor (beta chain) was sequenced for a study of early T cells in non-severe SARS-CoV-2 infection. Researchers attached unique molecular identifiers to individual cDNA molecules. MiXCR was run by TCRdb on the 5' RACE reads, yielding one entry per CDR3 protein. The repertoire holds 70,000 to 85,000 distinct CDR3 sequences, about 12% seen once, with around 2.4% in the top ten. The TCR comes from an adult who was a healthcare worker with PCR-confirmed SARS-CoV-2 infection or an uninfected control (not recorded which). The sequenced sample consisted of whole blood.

The CDR3 reads CASSSSPRDPSSYEQYF. The CDR3 DNA sequence: TGTGCCAGCAGCTCGAGCCCCCGGGATCCTAGTAGCTACGAGCAGTACTTC. The rearrangement joins TRBV9 to TRBJ2-7, with TRBD2 as a possible D gene (5 bases). V lost 4 bases and J lost 3, with 23 bases in between. Germline CDR1 is SGDLS and CDR2 is YYNGEE. The CDR3 contains 17 residues. Looking up the rest from reference TRBV9 and TRBJ2-7 gives the full variable domain: DSGVTQTPKHLITATGQRVTLRCSPRSGDLSVYWYQQSLDQGLQFLIQYYNGEERAKGNILERFSAQQFPDLHSELNLSSLELGDSALYFCASSSSPRDPSSYEQYFGPGTRLTVT.